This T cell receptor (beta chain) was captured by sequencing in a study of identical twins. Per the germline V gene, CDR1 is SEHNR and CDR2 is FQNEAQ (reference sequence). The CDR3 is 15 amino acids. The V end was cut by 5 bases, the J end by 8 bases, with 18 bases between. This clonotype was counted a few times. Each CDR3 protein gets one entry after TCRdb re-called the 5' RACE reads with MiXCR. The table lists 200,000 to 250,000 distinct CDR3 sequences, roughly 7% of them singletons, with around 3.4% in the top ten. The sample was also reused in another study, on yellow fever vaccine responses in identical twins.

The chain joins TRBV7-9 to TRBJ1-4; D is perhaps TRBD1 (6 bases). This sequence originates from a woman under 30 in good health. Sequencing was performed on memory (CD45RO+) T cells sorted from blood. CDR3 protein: CASSPGDRGGEKLFF. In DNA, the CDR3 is TGTGCCAGCAGCCCAGGGGATCGGGGCGGCGAAAAACTGTTTTTT.